This T cell receptor beta chain was recorded in a study of shared clonotypes between healthy human individuals. CD45RA-negative memory and CD45RA+ naive subsets were split from the CD4+ cells. Several immunoSEQ plates received, in even portions, the genomic DNA of each subset. TCRdb's table, derived via immunoSEQ multiplex PCR, lists solely in-frame clones and lacks some. The sample has 2 million or so clones; about 95% are singletons. This clone appeared a single time. V dropped 4 bases and J dropped 5 bases, with 16 bases sitting between them. The CDR3 runs to 15 residues. CDR1 SGHTA and CDR2 FQGNSA come from the germline V gene.

Sequencing input: naive CD4+ T cells sorted from blood. Subset of the sample: CD45RA+ positively selected. This rearrangement joins TRBV7-2 to TRBJ2-3; perhaps D is TRBD1 or TRBD2 (5 bases each). This TCR was recovered from a man younger than 35 in good health. The CDR3 protein is CASSSSGARGDTQYF. In DNA form, the CDR3 reads TGTGCCAGCAGCTCCAGCGGAGCGAGGGGAGATACGCAGTATTTT.